This passage covers 32 T cell receptor beta chains from one sample sequenced in a study of blood T cell repertoires in COVID-19. This table comes from immunoSEQ multiplex PCR, and its TCRdb copy is limited to in-frame clones, with some not included. Of fewer than 250,000 clones listed, roughly four fifths are singletons. Sequencing input: peripheral blood. These TCRs come from a woman between 40 and 55 years old with active or convalescent COVID-19.

This chain connects TRBV28 to TRBJ2-5, with D possibly matching TRBD2 (6 bases). V dropped 5 bases and J dropped 7 bases, with 23 bases sitting between them. This CDR3 comprises 16 residues. Germline CDR1 MDHEN, CDR2 SYDVKM. The CDR3 nucleotides read TGTGCCAGCAGTCCCGCGGGACCCCCGTCCTTTGGGACCCAGTACTTC. Residues: CASSPAGPPSFGTQYF.

This clone showed up just once. V usage is TRBV29-1 and J usage is TRBJ1-4; 10 bases align to TRBD1. V was pared by 6 bases and J by 7 bases, with 11 bases of the junction left unmatched. Germline V CDR1 and CDR2: SQVTM, ANQGSEA. The CDR3 spans 15 residues. In DNA, the CDR3 is TGCAGCGTCTTCTCCTACGGGACAGGGGTTGAAAAACTGTTTTTT. Its translation is CSVFSYGTGVEKLFF.

This clone was seen only once. V gene TRBV5-4 combines with J gene TRBJ2-3, with TRBD2 identical over 8 bases. The CDR3 has 15 residues. The germline CDR1 and CDR2 sequences are SGHNT and YYREEE (reference sequence). V was clipped by 4 bases and J by 4 bases; unmatched bases: 8. CDR3 protein: CASSVSGTSADTQYF. The CDR3 nucleotides are TGTGCCAGCAGCGTTAGCGGGACTTCGGCAGATACGCAGTATTTT.

V gene TRBV21-1 combines with J gene TRBJ1-2. TRBV21-1 is marked as a pseudogene. CDR3 length equals 15 residues. The CDR3 DNA follows: TGTGCCAGCAGCAAAGCGAGACTCCTTCCGTATGGCTACACCTTC. It yields the protein CASSKARLLPYGYTF.

This clone was found once. The chain has TRBV11-2 and TRBJ2-7; the D gene is possibly TRBD2 (5 bases). This CDR3 has 14 residues. Deletions cut 4 bases from V and 0 bases from J, with 10 bases between. Germline lookup yields CDR1 SGHAT and CDR2 FQNNGV. Written as DNA, the CDR3 is TGTGCCAGCAGCTCCGGGGTCGGCTCCTACGAGCAGTACTTC. It translates to CASSSGVGSYEQYF.

The chain couples TRBV4-3 to TRBJ2-3; the match to TRBD2 covers 9 bases. Germline V gene lookup returns CDR1 LGHNA and CDR2 YSLEER. V dropped 4 bases and J dropped 0; count of bases not matched to a gene: 8. The CDR3 is 17 residues long. The CDR3 nucleotides are TGCGCCAGCAGCCGTCGACGGCGGGGGGGCAGCACAGATACGCAGTATTTT. Translating gives CASSRRRRGGSTDTQYF.

J is TRBJ2-3 and V is TRBV7-9, with 7 bases aligning to TRBD2. The CDR3 runs to 15 residues. V lost 5 bases and J lost 4; bases outside the gene matches: 9. Germline V lookup: CDR1 SEHNR, CDR2 FQNEAQ (reference sequence). The CDR3, as DNA: TGTGCCAGCAGCGCAATCTCGGGGGGTCCAGATACGCAGTATTTT. It is translated as CASSAISGGPDTQYF.

This chain connects TRBV19 to TRBJ2-5; 14 bases line up with TRBD2. V trimming: 4 bases; J trimming: 7 bases; junction bases outside the gene matches: 17. The germline gives CDR1 LNHDA, CDR2 SQIVND (reference sequence). There are 19 residues in the CDR3. The CDR3 here is CASSRGRLAGGRDPRTQYF. The CDR3 bases are TGTGCCAGTAGTAGAGGCAGACTAGCGGGAGGGCGGGATCCCCGGACCCAGTACTTC.

The V call is TRBV7-6, the J call TRBJ2-2, with D perhaps matching TRBD1 (6 bases). Per germline, CDR1 SGHVS and CDR2 FNYEAQ. Trimming shortened V by 6 bases and J by 2 bases, and 16 bases separated the two germline ends. The length of the CDR3 is 16 residues. The CDR3: CASRMIRGTNTGELFF. CDR3 nucleotide sequence: TGTGCCAGCAGGATGATCAGGGGAACTAACACCGGGGAGCTGTTTTTT.

The chain recombines TRBV28 with TRBJ1-4, with 9 bases that match TRBD1. Germline V gene sequence: CDR1 MDHEN, CDR2 SYDVKM. After removal of 5 bases from V and 7 bases from J, the junction contained 8 bases not matched to a gene. The CDR3 totals 15 residues. The CDR3 sequence is CASSLGDRVGEKLFF. The CDR3 nucleotides read TGTGCCAGCAGTCTAGGGGACAGGGTTGGTGAAAAACTGTTTTTT.

This rearrangement joins TRBV5-1 to TRBJ2-2; tentative D call: TRBD1 (6 bases). V was pared by 4 bases and J by 6 bases, with 10 bases between. From germline, CDR1 is SGHRS and CDR2 YFSETQ. The CDR3 loop spans 13 amino acids. The DNA for the CDR3 is TGCGCCAGCAGCACACAGGGTTCCGGGGAGCTGTTTTTT. It codes for CASSTQGSGELFF.

This clone appeared a few times. The same CDR3 also results from other DNA sequences found in this sample. This chain links TRBV27 with TRBJ2-7; maybe TRBD2 (6 bases). Deletions cut 3 bases from V and 6 bases from J, with 6 bases between. Germline assignment: CDR1 MNHEY and CDR2 SMNVEV (reference sequence). CDR3 length: 11 amino acids. This CDR3 is CASSFGGEQYF. DNA of the CDR3: TGTGCCAGCAGTTTCGGGGGCGAGCAGTACTTC.

This chain joins TRBV10-1 and TRBJ2-7; 11 bases align to TRBD1. The CDR3 covers 15 residues. The J segment lost 6 bases and the V segment lost 4 bases, leaving 8 bases of the junction unmatched. CDR1 WNHNN and CDR2 SYGVQD come from the germline V gene (reference sequence). CDR3: CASSAESGTGGEQYF. The CDR3 nucleotides read TGCGCCAGCAGTGCCGAATCCGGGACAGGGGGCGAGCAGTACTTC.

The CDR3 DNA follows: TGTGCCAGCAGCCGGACAGGCGGGAGCAATCAGCCCCAGCATTTT. It encodes CASSRTGGSNQPQHF. The J gene is TRBJ1-5, the V gene TRBV6-5, with TRBD1 matching 7 bases. The CDR3 runs 15 residues. CDR1 and CDR2 (germline): MNHEY, SVGAGI. The V segment lost 6 bases and the J segment 1 base; nucleotides outside the gene matches: 6.

This chain joins TRBV5-1 and TRBJ2-5, with D possibly TRBD2 on 6 matching bases. The CDR3 spans 16 residues. The ends were cut back, 4 bases at V and 5 bases at J, with 21 bases in the middle. Germline V gene data show CDR1 as SGHRS and CDR2 as YFSETQ. The CDR3 protein is CASSPYSGLGGETQYF. CDR3 sequence (DNA): TGCGCCAGCAGCCCGTATTCGGGCCTCGGAGGGGAGACCCAGTACTTC. The whole variable domain, remainder taken from reference TRBV5-1 and TRBJ2-5, is KAGVTQTPRYLIKTRGQQVTLSCSPISGHRSVSWYQQTPGQGLQFLFEYFSETQRNKGNFPGRFSGRQFSNSRSEMNVSTLELGDSALYLCASSPYSGLGGETQYFGPGTRLLVL.

The V gene is TRBV5-1, the J gene TRBJ1-5; possibly TRBD1 for D (6 bases). This CDR3 region has 15 residues. The V and J ends lost 4 bases and 1 base respectively, with 12 bases between them. Germline lookup yields CDR1 SGHRS and CDR2 YFSETQ. This CDR3 is CASSISGESNQPQHF. CDR3 coding DNA: TGCGCCAGCAGCATATCAGGGGAGAGCAATCAGCCCCAGCATTTT.

This chain joins TRBV25-1 and TRBJ2-7; 8 nucleotides match TRBD2. Germline V gene sequence: CDR1 MGHDK, CDR2 SYGVNS. Trimming took 4 bases from V and 5 from J; bases not matched to a gene: 10. The CDR3 runs to 15 residues. The CDR3: CASSAPGTSMDEQYF. In DNA form, the CDR3 reads TGTGCCAGCAGTGCACCCGGGACTAGTATGGACGAGCAGTACTTC.

This rearrangement joins TRBV29-1 to TRBJ1-1; D call uncertain. V was pared by 2 bases and J by 9 bases, with 16 bases between. The CDR3 has 13 amino acids. Per the germline V gene, CDR1 is SQVTM and CDR2 is ANQGSEA. The CDR3 bases are TGCAGCGTTGAAACAGAAACATCTCTACAAGCTTTCTTT. Residues: CSVETETSLQAFF.

The gene calls are TRBV24-1 and TRBJ1-2, with TRBD1 matching 7 bases. The CDR3 is 14 residues long. Trimming cost V 0 bases and J 8 bases; bases outside gene matches: 5. Germline CDR1 KGHDR, CDR2 SFDVKD. The CDR3 nucleotides are TGTGCCACCAGTGATTTGGACAGGGAATACGGCTACACCTTC. It yields the protein CATSDLDREYGYTF.

V gene TRBV25-1 combines with J gene TRBJ1-1, with D uncertain. This CDR3 spans 14 amino acids. Looked up from germline, CDR1 is MGHDK and CDR2 is SYGVNS. Trimming removed 3 bases at V and 5 bases at J, with 13 bases between. DNA of the CDR3: TGTGCCAGCAGTGACGTGCGTGGTAATACTGAAGCTTTCTTT. Amino acids: CASSDVRGNTEAFF.

The J gene is TRBJ1-2, the V gene TRBV29-1; D perhaps matches TRBD1 (6 bases). Between the trimmed V and J ends, which lost 7 bases and 3 bases, there was a span of 9 bases. In germline, CDR1 is SQVTM, CDR2 ANQGSEA. CDR3 size: 11 residues. Here the CDR3 reads CSEGHYYGYTF. As DNA, the CDR3 is TGCAGCGAGGGACATTACTATGGCTACACCTTC.

The chain uses TRBV18 and TRBJ1-1; D unclear. The CDR3 totals 14 residues. V dropped 2 bases and J dropped 0 bases, with 7 bases sitting between them. From germline, CDR1 is KGHSH and CDR2 LQKENI. CDR3 protein: CASSPSQVNTEAFF. The CDR3 nucleotides read TGTGCCAGCTCACCATCCCAGGTGAACACTGAAGCTTTCTTT.

This chain uses TRBV6-2 or TRBV6-3 with TRBJ2-3; a possible D gene is TRBD2 (6 bases). The CDR3 totals 15 residues. Trimming took 2 bases from V and 4 from J, leaving 13 bases between them. Germline CDR1 reads MNHEY; CDR2 reads SVGEGT. The CDR3 loop reads CASSYLLAFADTQYF. Here the CDR3 DNA reads TGTGCCAGCAGTTACCTCCTAGCGTTCGCAGATACGCAGTATTTT.

The chain uses TRBV15 and TRBJ2-1; the match to TRBD2 covers 10 bases. This CDR3 contains 16 residues. CDR1 LNHNV and CDR2 YYDKDF come from the germline V gene (reference sequence). V shed 3 bases and J 4 bases; nucleotides not matched to a gene: 6. Written as DNA, the CDR3 is TGTGCCACCAGCAGCCCTAGCGGGAGCGGGTACAATGAGCAGTTCTTC. This gives the protein CATSSPSGSGYNEQFF.

The CDR3 spells CASSPLQETQYF. For the CDR3, the DNA is TGTGCCAGCAGCCCCCTCCAAGAGACCCAGTACTTC. The genes are TRBV7-2 and TRBJ2-5; D unclear. The CDR3 is 12 residues long. V lost 5 bases and J 1 base, leaving 5 bases between the germline ends. CDR1 SGHTA and CDR2 FQGNSA come from the germline V gene. Together with reference TRBV7-2 and TRBJ2-5, the CDR3 gives the full variable domain: GAGVSQSPSNKVTEKGKDVELRCDPISGHTALYWYRQSLGQGLEFLIYFQGNSAPDKSGLPSDRFSAERTGGSVSTLTIQRTQQEDSAVYLCASSPLQETQYFGPGTRLLVL.

This clone came up a few times. V gene TRBV11-2 combines with J gene TRBJ2-5, with TRBD2 matching over 7 bases. This CDR3 comprises 14 residues. Germline V gene lookup returns CDR1 SGHAT and CDR2 FQNNGV. The trim removed 3 bases at V and 2 bases at J, leaving 3 bases unmatched. The CDR3 nucleotides are TGTGCCAGCAGCTTCCCTAGCGGACAAGAGACCCAGTACTTC. This encodes CASSFPSGQETQYF. Based on the CDR3 plus reference TRBV11-2 and TRBJ2-5, the full variable domain is EAGVAQSPRYKIIEKRQSVAFWCNPISGHATLYWYQQILGQGPKLLIQFQNNGVVDDSQLPKDRFSAERLKGVDSTLKIQPAKLEDSAVYLCASSFPSGQETQYFGPGTRLLVL.

The rearrangement uses TRBV6-5 and TRBJ2-5; 7 bases match TRBD2. Germline CDR1 and CDR2: MNHEY and SVGAGI. This CDR3 spans 13 amino acids. V lost 11 bases to trimming and J lost 5 bases; unmatched junction nucleotides: 11. The CDR3 here is CASEWEGGETQYF. The CDR3 DNA reads as TGTGCCTCCGAGTGGGAGGGAGGGGAGACCCAGTACTTC.

V is TRBV7-9 and J is TRBJ2-5, with a possible D match to TRBD1 (5 bases). Trimming left V 3 bases short and J 4 bases short, with 12 bases between. Per germline, CDR1 SEHNR and CDR2 FQNEAQ (reference sequence). The length of the CDR3 is 14 residues. CDR3: CASSLTDEGETQYF. The DNA of the CDR3 is TGTGCCAGCAGCTTGACAGATGAAGGAGAGACCCAGTACTTC. The full variable domain, in which reference TRBV7-9 and TRBJ2-5 provide the parts outside the CDR3, is DTGVSQNPRHKITKRGQNVTFRCDPISEHNRLYWYRQTLGQGPEFLTYFQNEAQLEKSRLLSDRFSAERPKGSFSTLEIQRTEQGDSAMYLCASSLTDEGETQYFGPGTRLLVL.

The rearrangement uses TRBV7-9 and TRBJ1-2; the D gene is possibly TRBD1 (5 bases). V was cut by 1 base and J by 4 bases, with 10 bases left in between. There are 14 residues in the CDR3. Germline V gives CDR1 SEHNR, CDR2 FQNEAQ (reference sequence). In DNA form, the CDR3 reads TGTGCCAGCAGCTTAGGGGGGACTGGCTATGGCTACACCTTC. Its protein is CASSLGGTGYGYTF.

The rearrangement joins TRBV11-1 to TRBJ1-2, with 10 bases identical to TRBD1. The CDR3 spans 13 residues. Germline CDR1 reads SGHAT; CDR2 reads FQDESV (reference sequence). The trim removed 5 bases at V and 7 bases at J, leaving 4 bases unmatched. CDR3 sequence: CASSDRGLGGYTF. The CDR3 DNA sequence: TGTGCCAGCAGCGACAGGGGGCTAGGTGGCTACACCTTC.

This chain links TRBV11-2 with TRBJ2-3; tentative D call: TRBD1 (5 bases). This CDR3 region has 16 residues. The germline V and J ends were trimmed by 3 bases and 1 base, with 14 bases remaining between them. Germline loops: CDR1 SGHAT, CDR2 FQNNGV. Here the CDR3 DNA reads TGTGCCAGCAGCTTTGGGGCAATGTGGGGCACAGATACGCAGTATTTT. It translates to CASSFGAMWGTDTQYF.

This clone was seen once. This rearrangement joins TRBV29-1 to TRBJ2-5, with D uncertain. V was clipped by 4 bases and J by 4 bases, with 10 bases between them. CDR1 is SQVTM and CDR2 is ANQGSEA in the germline V gene. This CDR3 contains 12 residues. CDR3 loop: CSVGAEGETQYF. In DNA, the CDR3 is TGCAGCGTTGGGGCAGAAGGAGAGACCCAGTACTTC.